The rows below give T cell receptor beta chains drawn from one sample of a study of beta chain features in type 1 diabetes. Here immunoSEQ multiplex PCR was the method, and the copy in TCRdb shows in-frame clones only, minus some. This sample has 95,000 to 150,000 clones; roughly 17% occur once, and the top ten carry over 2%. The source material was central memory CD4+ T cells from blood. These receptor sequences come from a man under 40 with type 1 diabetes. CDR3s include the opening cysteine and the closing phenylalanine or tryptophan. The order of the fields is D gene, clone size, V gene, J gene, CDR3 DNA, CDR3 protein. D genes are given only for firm matches. Expanded clones are given a class, and other clones once, few, many or no size at all.

D: NA
size: NA
V: TRBV5-1
J: TRBJ2-1
DNA: TGCGCCAGCAGCTTCAACAGCTACAATGAGCAGTTCTTC
CDR3: CASSFNSYNEQFF

D: NA
size: many
V: TRBV2
J: TRBJ1-1
DNA: TGTGCCAGCAGTGAGCAGAACACTGAAGCTTTCTTT
CDR3: CASSEQNTEAFF

D: NA
size: NA
V: TRBV7-2
J: TRBJ1-5
DNA: TGTGCCAGCAGCTTGGGACCGAGCAATCAGCCCCAGCATTTT
CDR3: CASSLGPSNQPQHF

D: NA
size: NA
V: TRBV7-7
J: TRBJ2-3
DNA: TGTGCTAGCAGCTTAGTACCACTTAGGGCCACAGATACGCAGTATTTT
CDR3: CASSLVPLRATDTQYF

D: TRBD1
size: many
V: TRBV25-1
J: TRBJ2-2
DNA: TGTGCCATCTCCGGGACAGCTACCGGGGAGCTGTTTTTT
CDR3: CAISGTATGELFF

D: NA
size: few
V: TRBV30
J: TRBJ2-7
DNA: TGTGCCTGGAGTGTGATGGGTTACGAGCAGTACTTC
CDR3: CAWSVMGYEQYF

D: NA
size: NA
V: TRBV18
J: TRBJ1-2
DNA: TGTGCCAGCTCACCGGCTATAGGGACATCGGATGGCTACACCTTC
CDR3: CASSPAIGTSDGYTF

D: TRBD1
size: NA
V: TRBV4-3
J: TRBJ2-1
DNA: TGCGCCAGCAGCCAAGACGGACAGGGGGCGAATGAGCAGTTCTTC
CDR3: CASSQDGQGANEQFF

D: TRBD1
size: few
V: TRBV2
J: TRBJ2-3
DNA: TGTGCCAGCATGACAGGGGGCCCAGATACGCAGTATTTT
CDR3: CASMTGGPDTQYF

D: TRBD2
size: NA
V: TRBV19
J: TRBJ2-5
DNA: TGTGCCTCCAGCGGGAGGAAAGAGACCCAGTACTTC
CDR3: CASSGRKETQYF

D: NA
size: few
V: TRBV4-1
J: TRBJ1-4
DNA: TGTGCCAGCAGCCAAGATAAGGAAGAAAAACTGTTTTTT
CDR3: CASSQDKEEKLFF

D: TRBD2
size: few
V: TRBV4-3
J: TRBJ2-3
DNA: TGCGCCAGCAGCCGGCAGGCGGGCGGGGGGTTACCAGATACGCAGTATTTT
CDR3: CASSRQAGGGLPDTQYF

D: TRBD1
size: few
V: TRBV4-1
J: TRBJ2-7
DNA: TGCGCCAGCAGCCAACCCGGGCGGGACAGGGCATACGAGCAGTACTTC
CDR3: CASSQPGRDRAYEQYF

D: NA
size: NA
V: TRBV29-1
J: TRBJ2-7
DNA: TGCAGCGTTGGAGGTCGGACCTGGGGATACGAGCAGTACTTC
CDR3: CSVGGRTWGYEQYF

D: NA
size: few
V: TRBV18
J: TRBJ2-7
DNA: TGTGCCAGCTCACCTGCCCAGGTATACATCTACGAGCAGTACTTC
CDR3: CASSPAQVYIYEQYF

D: NA
size: few
V: TRBV18
J: TRBJ2-4
DNA: TGTGCCAGCTCACCACCGGCGGTTGAGGACATTCAGTACTTC
CDR3: CASSPPAVEDIQYF

D: NA
size: NA
V: TRBV10-3
J: TRBJ1-2
DNA: TGTGCCATCAGTGAGTCGGGGAGCGCTGGCTACACCTTC
CDR3: CAISESGSAGYTF

D: NA
size: few
V: TRBV4-3
J: TRBJ1-2
DNA: TGCGCCAGCAGCCAAGTGGGGGCCGACTATGGCTACACCTTC
CDR3: CASSQVGADYGYTF

D: TRBD2
size: few
V: TRBV11-3
J: TRBJ2-5
DNA: TGTGCCAGCAGTTCTAGCGGGGTGGAGACCCAGTACTTC
CDR3: CASSSSGVETQYF

D: NA
size: NA
V: TRBV7-8
J: TRBJ2-2
DNA: TGTGCCAGCAGCTTAATGGGTGGCCGGAGCACCGGGGAGCTGTTTTTT
CDR3: CASSLMGGRSTGELFF

D: NA
size: NA
V: TRBV7-2
J: TRBJ1-4
DNA: TGTGCCAGCAGCTTGGGGGGAACTAATGAAAAACTGTTTTTT
CDR3: CASSLGGTNEKLFF

D: NA
size: NA
V: TRBV5-8
J: TRBJ2-1
DNA: TGTGCCAGCAGCTTGGCAGGGTACGACTACAATGAGCAGTTCTTC
CDR3: CASSLAGYDYNEQFF

D: TRBD1
size: few
V: TRBV7-8
J: TRBJ2-7
DNA: TGTGCCAGCAGCTTAAGAGGGGGCCTGTACTTC
CDR3: CASSLRGGLYF

D: TRBD1
size: few
V: TRBV10-3
J: TRBJ1-6
DNA: TGTGCCATCAGTGCGGGACAGGGGAATTCACCCCTCCACTTT
CDR3: CAISAGQGNSPLHF

D: NA
size: NA
V: TRBV10-3
J: TRBJ2-2
DNA: TGTGCCATCAGTGGAGTCGGCAGGGCGGAGACCGGGGAGCTGTTTTTT
CDR3: CAISGVGRAETGELFF

D: TRBD2
size: many
V: TRBV30
J: TRBJ2-1
DNA: TGTGCCTGGAGTGTTGAGCGGGGGGGAAATGAGCAGTTCTTC
CDR3: CAWSVERGGNEQFF

D: NA
size: few
V: TRBV14
J: TRBJ1-5
DNA: TGTGCCAGCAGCCAAGATGAGTATCAGCCCCAGCATTTT
CDR3: CASSQDEYQPQHF

D: NA
size: few
V: TRBV30
J: TRBJ1-3
DNA: TGTGCCTGGACCTGGGGGGCTGGAAACACCATATATTTT
CDR3: CAWTWGAGNTIYF

D: NA
size: few
V: TRBV7-2
J: TRBJ2-7
DNA: TGTGCCAGCAGCCAAGACCGTGGACAGCCCTACGAGCAGTACTTC
CDR3: CASSQDRGQPYEQYF

D: TRBD1
size: NA
V: TRBV5-6
J: TRBJ2-4
DNA: TGTGCCAGCAGCGGGGGACAGAAAAACATTCAGTACTTC
CDR3: CASSGGQKNIQYF

D: NA
size: NA
V: TRBV7-2
J: TRBJ2-3
DNA: TGTGCCAGCAGCTTAGCGGTGAGGGGCCAATCAGATACGCAGTATTTT
CDR3: CASSLAVRGQSDTQYF

D: NA
size: NA
V: TRBV7-9
J: TRBJ2-1
DNA: TGTGCCACCAAAGGACAATGGTCCAATGAGCAGTTCTTC
CDR3: CATKGQWSNEQFF

D: NA
size: NA
V: TRBV27
J: TRBJ2-7
DNA: TGTGCCAGCAGTTTATGGTCAGGGGAAGAGCAGTACTTC
CDR3: CASSLWSGEEQYF

D: TRBD1
size: few
V: TRBV7-2
J: TRBJ1-2
DNA: TGTGCCAGCAGCTCCGCGACAGGGCGGAACTATGGCTACACCTTC
CDR3: CASSSATGRNYGYTF

D: NA
size: NA
V: TRBV2
J: TRBJ1-4
DNA: TGTGCCAGCAGGTTCGGACAGCCGATTAATGAAAAACTGTTTTTT
CDR3: CASRFGQPINEKLFF

D: NA
size: once
V: TRBV5-6
J: TRBJ2-2
DNA: TGTGCCAGCAGCTCCAGGGGCCAGAACACCGGGGAGCTGTTTTTT
CDR3: CASSSRGQNTGELFF

D: TRBD2
size: few
V: TRBV7-3
J: TRBJ2-5
DNA: TGTGCCAGCAGCGCACTAGCGGGGACACGAGAGACCCAGTACTTC
CDR3: CASSALAGTRETQYF

D: TRBD1
size: few
V: TRBV7-9
J: TRBJ2-1
DNA: TGTGCCAGCAGCTTCCCCGGCACAGGGGGATACAATGAGCAGTTCTTC
CDR3: CASSFPGTGGYNEQFF

D: NA
size: few
V: TRBV29-1
J: TRBJ1-2
DNA: TGCAGCGTTGGGTCAGGGACGTATGGCTACACCTTC
CDR3: CSVGSGTYGYTF